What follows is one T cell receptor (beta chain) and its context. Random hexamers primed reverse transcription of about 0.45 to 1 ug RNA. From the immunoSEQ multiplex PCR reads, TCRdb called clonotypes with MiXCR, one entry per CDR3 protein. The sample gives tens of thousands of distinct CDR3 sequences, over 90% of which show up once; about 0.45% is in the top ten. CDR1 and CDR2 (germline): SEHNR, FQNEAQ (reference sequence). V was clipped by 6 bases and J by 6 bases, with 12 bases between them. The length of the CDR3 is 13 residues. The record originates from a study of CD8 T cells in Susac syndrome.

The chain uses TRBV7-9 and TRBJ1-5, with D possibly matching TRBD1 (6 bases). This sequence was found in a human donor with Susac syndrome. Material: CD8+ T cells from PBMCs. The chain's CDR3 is CASSTGPGQPQHF. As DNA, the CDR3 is TGTGCCAGCAGTACAGGGCCGGGTCAGCCCCAGCATTTT.